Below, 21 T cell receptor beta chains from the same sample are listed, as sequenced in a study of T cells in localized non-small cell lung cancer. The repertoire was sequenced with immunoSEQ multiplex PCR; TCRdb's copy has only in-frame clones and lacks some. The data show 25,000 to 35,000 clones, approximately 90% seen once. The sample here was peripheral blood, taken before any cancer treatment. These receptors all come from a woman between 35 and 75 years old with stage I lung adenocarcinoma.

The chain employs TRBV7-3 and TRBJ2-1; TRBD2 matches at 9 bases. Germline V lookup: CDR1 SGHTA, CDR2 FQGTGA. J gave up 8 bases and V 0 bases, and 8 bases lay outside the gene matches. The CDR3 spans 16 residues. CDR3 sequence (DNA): TGTGCCAGCAGCTTAACGTTGGCTAGCGGGGTTCATGAGCAGTTCTTC. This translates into CASSLTLASGVHEQFF.

CDR3 nucleotide sequence: TGTGCCAGCCGAGGACGGAATAGCAATCAGCCCCAGCATTTT. It specifies CASRGRNSNQPQHF. The V call is TRBV6-1, the J call TRBJ1-5; no clear D gene. Germline V lookup: CDR1 MNHNS, CDR2 SASEGT. This CDR3 contains 14 residues. Trimming took 8 bases from V and 0 from J, leaving 11 bases between them.

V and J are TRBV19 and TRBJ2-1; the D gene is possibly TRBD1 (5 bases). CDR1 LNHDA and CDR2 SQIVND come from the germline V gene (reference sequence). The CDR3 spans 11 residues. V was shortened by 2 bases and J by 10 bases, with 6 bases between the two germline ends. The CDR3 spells CASSIQGEQFF. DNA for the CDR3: TGTGCCAGTAGTATACAGGGCGAGCAGTTCTTC.

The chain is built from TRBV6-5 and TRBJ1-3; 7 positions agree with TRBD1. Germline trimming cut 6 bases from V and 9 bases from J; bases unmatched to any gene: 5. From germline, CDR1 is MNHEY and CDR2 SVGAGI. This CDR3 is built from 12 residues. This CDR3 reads CASSSGQATIYF. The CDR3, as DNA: TGTGCCAGCAGCAGCGGACAGGCCACCATATATTTT.

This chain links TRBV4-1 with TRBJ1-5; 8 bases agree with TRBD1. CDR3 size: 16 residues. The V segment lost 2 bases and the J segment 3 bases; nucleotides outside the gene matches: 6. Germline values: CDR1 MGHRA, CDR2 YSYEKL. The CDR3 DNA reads TGCGCCAGCAGCCAAATGACAGGGGATACCAATCAGCCCCAGCATTTT. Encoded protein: CASSQMTGDTNQPQHF.

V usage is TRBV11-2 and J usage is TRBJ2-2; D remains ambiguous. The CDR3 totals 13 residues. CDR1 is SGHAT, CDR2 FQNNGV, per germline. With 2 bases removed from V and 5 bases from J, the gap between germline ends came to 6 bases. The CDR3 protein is CASSLRETGELFF. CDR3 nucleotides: TGTGCCAGCAGCTTAAGGGAAACCGGGGAGCTGTTTTTT.

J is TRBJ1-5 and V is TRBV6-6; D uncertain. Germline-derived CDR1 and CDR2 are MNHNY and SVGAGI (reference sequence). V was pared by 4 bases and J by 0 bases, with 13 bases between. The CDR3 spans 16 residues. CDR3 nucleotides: TGTGCCAGCAGTTTCGTGTACACGGATAGCAATCAGCCCCAGCATTTT. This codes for CASSFVYTDSNQPQHF.

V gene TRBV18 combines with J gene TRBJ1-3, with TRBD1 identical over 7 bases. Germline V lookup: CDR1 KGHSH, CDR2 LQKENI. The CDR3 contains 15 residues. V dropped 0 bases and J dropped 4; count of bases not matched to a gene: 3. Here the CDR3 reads CASSPPRGRGNTIYF. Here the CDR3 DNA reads TGTGCCAGCTCACCACCAAGGGGGCGAGGAAACACCATATATTTT.

The CDR3 is CASSAGTSGTGGTQYF. CDR3 coding DNA: TGTGCCAGCTCCGCGGGGACTAGCGGGACGGGCGGTACGCAGTATTTT. The chain joins TRBV18 to TRBJ2-3; 13 bases are shared with TRBD2. This CDR3 has 16 amino acids. CDR1 is KGHSH, CDR2 LQKENI, per germline. The ends lost 6 bases at V and 8 bases at J; junction bases unmatched: 11.

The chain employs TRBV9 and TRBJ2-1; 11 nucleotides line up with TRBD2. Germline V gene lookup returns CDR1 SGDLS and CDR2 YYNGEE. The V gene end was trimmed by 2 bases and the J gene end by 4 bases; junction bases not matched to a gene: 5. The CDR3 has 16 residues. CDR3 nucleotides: TGTGCCAGCAGCGTTCTAGCGGGGGGCCTATACAATGAGCAGTTCTTC. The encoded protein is CASSVLAGGLYNEQFF.

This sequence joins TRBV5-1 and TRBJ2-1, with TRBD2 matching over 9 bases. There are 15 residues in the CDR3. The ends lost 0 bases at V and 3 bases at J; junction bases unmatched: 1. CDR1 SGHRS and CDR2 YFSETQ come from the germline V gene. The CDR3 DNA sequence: TGCGCCAGCAGCTTGGATAGCGGGGGCTACAATGAGCAGTTCTTC. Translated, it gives CASSLDSGGYNEQFF.

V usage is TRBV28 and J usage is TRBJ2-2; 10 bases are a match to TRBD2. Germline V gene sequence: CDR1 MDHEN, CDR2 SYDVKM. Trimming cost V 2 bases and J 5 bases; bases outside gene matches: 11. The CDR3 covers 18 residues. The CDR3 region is CASSLPPSGGAATGELFF. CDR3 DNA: TGTGCCAGCAGTTTACCCCCGAGCGGGGGGGCCGCGACCGGGGAGCTGTTTTTT. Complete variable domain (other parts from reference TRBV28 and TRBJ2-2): DVKVTQSSRYLVKRTGEKVFLECVQDMDHENMFWYRQDPGLGLRLIYFSYDVKMKEKGDIPEGYSVSREKKERFSLILESASTNQTSMYLCASSLPPSGGAATGELFFGEGSRLTVL.

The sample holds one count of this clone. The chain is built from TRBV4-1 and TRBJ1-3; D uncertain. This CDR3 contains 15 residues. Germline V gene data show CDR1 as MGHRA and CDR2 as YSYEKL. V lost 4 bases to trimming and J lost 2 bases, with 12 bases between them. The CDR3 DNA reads TGCGCCAGCAGCCCCTTGACTGCCCCTGGAAACACCATATATTTT. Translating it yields CASSPLTAPGNTIYF.

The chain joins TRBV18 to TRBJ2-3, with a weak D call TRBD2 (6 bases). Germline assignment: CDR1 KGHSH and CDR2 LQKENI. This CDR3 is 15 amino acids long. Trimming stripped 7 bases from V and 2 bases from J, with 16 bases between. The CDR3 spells CASCLAVHSTDTQYF. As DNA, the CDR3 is TGTGCCAGCTGTTTAGCGGTACATTCCACAGATACGCAGTATTTT.

The CDR3 loop is CASSSSGTGWTEAFF. Written as DNA, the CDR3 is TGTGCCAGCAGTTCATCCGGGACAGGGTGGACTGAAGCTTTCTTT. V is TRBV28 and J is TRBJ1-1; 9 positions match TRBD1. This CDR3 has 15 amino acids. Looked up from germline, CDR1 is MDHEN and CDR2 is SYDVKM. Trimming took 4 bases from V and 5 from J; bases not matched to a gene: 8.

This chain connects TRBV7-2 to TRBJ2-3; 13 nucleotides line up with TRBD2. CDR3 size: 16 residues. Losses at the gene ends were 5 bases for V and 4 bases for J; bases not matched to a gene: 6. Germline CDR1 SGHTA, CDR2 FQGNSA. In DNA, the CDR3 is TGTGCCAGCAGCCGCGGACTAGCGGGGGCCTCAGATACGCAGTATTTT. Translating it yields CASSRGLAGASDTQYF.

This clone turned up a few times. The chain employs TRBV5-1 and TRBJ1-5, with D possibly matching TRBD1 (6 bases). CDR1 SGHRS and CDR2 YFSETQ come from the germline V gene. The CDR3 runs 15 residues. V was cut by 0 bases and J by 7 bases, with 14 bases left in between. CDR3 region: CASSLEGSQGQPQHF. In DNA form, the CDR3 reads TGCGCCAGCAGCTTGGAAGGCAGTCAGGGGCAGCCCCAGCATTTT. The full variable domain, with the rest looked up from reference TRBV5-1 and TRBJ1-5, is KAGVTQTPRYLIKTRGQQVTLSCSPISGHRSVSWYQQTPGQGLQFLFEYFSETQRNKGNFPGRFSGRQFSNSRSEMNVSTLELGDSALYLCASSLEGSQGQPQHFGDGTRLSIL.

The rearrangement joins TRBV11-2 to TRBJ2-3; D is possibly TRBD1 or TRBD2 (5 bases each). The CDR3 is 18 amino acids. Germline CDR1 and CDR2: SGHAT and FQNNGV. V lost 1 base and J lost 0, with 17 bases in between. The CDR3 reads CASSLGISGTASTDTQYF. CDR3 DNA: TGTGCCAGCAGCTTAGGGATCTCGGGGACGGCCAGCACAGATACGCAGTATTTT. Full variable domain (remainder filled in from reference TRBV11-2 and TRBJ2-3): EAGVAQSPRYKIIEKRQSVAFWCNPISGHATLYWYQQILGQGPKLLIQFQNNGVVDDSQLPKDRFSAERLKGVDSTLKIQPAKLEDSAVYLCASSLGISGTASTDTQYFGPGTRLTVL.

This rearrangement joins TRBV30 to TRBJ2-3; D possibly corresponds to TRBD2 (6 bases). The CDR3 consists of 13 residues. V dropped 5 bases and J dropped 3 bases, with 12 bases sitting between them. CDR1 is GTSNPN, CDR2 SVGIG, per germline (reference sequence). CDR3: CAWGTEGTDTQYF. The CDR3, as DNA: TGTGCCTGGGGGACGGAGGGGACAGATACGCAGTATTTT.

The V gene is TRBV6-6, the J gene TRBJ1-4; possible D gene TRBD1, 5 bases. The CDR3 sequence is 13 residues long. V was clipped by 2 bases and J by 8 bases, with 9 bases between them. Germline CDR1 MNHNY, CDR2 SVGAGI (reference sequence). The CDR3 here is CASSYLEGEKLFF. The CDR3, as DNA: TGTGCCAGCAGTTACCTTGAGGGGGAAAAACTGTTTTTT.

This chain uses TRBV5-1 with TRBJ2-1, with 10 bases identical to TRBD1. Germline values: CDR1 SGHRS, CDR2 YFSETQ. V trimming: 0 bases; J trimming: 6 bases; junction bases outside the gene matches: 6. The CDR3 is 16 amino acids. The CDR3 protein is CASSLESGTGVNEQFF. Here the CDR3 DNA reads TGCGCCAGCAGCTTGGAGTCGGGGACAGGGGTCAATGAGCAGTTCTTC.